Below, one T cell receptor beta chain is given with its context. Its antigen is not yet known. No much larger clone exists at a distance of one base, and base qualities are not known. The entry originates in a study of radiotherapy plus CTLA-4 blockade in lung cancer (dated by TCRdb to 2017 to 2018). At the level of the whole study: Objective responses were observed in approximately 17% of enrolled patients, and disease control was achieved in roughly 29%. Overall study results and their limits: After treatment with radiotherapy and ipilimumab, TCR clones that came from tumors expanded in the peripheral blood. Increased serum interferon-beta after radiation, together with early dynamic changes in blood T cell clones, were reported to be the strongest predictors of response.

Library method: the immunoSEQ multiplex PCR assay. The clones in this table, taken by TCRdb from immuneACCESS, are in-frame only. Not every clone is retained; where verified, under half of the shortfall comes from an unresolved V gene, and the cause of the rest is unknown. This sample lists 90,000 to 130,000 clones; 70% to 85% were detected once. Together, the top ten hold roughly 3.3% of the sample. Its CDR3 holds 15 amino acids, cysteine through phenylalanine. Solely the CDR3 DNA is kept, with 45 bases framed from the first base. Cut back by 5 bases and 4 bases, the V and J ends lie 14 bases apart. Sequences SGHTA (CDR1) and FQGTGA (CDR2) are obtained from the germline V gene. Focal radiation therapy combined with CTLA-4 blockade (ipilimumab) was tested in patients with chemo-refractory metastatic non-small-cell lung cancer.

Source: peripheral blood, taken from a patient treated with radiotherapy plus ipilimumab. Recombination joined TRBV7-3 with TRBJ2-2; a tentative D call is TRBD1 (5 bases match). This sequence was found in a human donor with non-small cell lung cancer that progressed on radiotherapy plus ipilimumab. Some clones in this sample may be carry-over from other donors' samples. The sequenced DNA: TGTGCCAGCAGCGACCCAGTAGGGGTCACCGGGGAGCTGTTTTTT. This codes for CASSDPVGVTGELFF.